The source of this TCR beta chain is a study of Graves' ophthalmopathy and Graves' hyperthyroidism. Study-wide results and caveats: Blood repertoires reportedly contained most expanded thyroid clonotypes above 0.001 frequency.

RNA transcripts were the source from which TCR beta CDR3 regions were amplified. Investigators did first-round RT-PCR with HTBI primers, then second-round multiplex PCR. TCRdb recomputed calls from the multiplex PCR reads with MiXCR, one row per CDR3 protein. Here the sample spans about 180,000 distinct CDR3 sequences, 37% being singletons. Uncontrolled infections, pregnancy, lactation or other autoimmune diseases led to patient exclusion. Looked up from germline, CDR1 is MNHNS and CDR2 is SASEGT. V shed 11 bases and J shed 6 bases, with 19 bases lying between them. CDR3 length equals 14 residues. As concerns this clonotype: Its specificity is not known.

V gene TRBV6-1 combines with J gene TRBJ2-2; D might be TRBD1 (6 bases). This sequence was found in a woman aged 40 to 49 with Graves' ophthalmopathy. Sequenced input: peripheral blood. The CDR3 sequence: CAGQLLGGAGELFF. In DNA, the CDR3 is TGTGCCGGACAATTGTTAGGGGGAGCCGGGGAGCTGTTTTTT.